This TCR beta chain comes out of a study of blood T cells in healthy people across ages. For the second PCR, which ran for about 7 to 12 cycles, a sample-barcoded 5' primer and a J-beta primer mix were used. TCRdb redid the calling of the 5' RACE reads with MiXCR, one entry per CDR3 protein. This table has 980,000 or so distinct CDR3 sequences, 48% appearing once. This clonotype was seen a few times. The CDR3 runs to 16 residues. J gave up 10 bases and V 7 bases, and 17 bases lay outside the gene matches. Germline CDR1 and CDR2: LGHNA and YNFKEQ. The specimen was blood. V and J are TRBV4-2 and TRBJ2-7; 12 nucleotides align to TRBD2. The sequence was obtained from a man aged 25-45 years in good health. CDR3 amino acids: CASNPRTSGEPQAQYF. The DNA for the CDR3 is TGTGCCAGCAACCCTCGGACTAGCGGGGAACCCCAGGCCCAGTACTTC.